This TCR beta chain is from a study of shared clonotypes between healthy human individuals. Germline V gene data show CDR1 as LGHNA and CDR2 as YSLEER. V dropped 0 bases and J dropped 4 bases, with 18 bases sitting between them. The length of the CDR3 is 17 residues. Study results and caveats: There were few donors, and this limited the genetic and exposure-history diversity represented. Generally, naive subsets came out with larger estimated richness than memory subsets. Clonotype sharing levels among donors were expected to vary with sequencing depth.

The protocol was immunoSEQ multiplex PCR, while the TCRdb copy is restricted to in-frame clones and leaves out a portion. This table holds 600,000 to 750,000 clones, 90% found once. About this clone itself: The antigen is not known.

This TCR was sampled from a man aged 18 to 29 in good health. Some clones in this sample may be carry-over from other donors' samples. The sample comprised memory CD8+ T cells from PBMCs. The sample's subset: CD45RO+ cells pooled with CCR7-negative TemRA cells. The chain carries TRBV4-3 and TRBJ1-1; D unresolved. This CDR3 reads CASSQDRSQPWSTEAFF. CDR3 DNA sequence: TGCGCCAGCAGCCAAGATAGGAGTCAACCGTGGAGCACTGAAGCTTTCTTT.